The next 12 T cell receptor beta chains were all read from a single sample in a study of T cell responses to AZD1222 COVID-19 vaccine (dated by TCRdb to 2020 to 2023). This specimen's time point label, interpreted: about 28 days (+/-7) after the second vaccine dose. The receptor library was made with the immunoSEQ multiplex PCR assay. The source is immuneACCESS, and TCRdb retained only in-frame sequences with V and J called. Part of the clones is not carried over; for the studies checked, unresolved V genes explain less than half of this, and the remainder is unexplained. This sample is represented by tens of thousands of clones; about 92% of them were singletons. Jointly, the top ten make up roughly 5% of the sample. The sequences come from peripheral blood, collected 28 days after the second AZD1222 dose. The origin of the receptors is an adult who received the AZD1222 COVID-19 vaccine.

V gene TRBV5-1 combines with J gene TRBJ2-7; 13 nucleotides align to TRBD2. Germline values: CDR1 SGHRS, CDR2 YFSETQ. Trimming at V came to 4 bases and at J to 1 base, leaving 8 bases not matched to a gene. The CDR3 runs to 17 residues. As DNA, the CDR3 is TGCGCCAGCAGCCCAGGACTAGCGGGGGTGCTATCCTACGAGCAGTACGTC. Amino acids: CASSPGLAGVLSYEQYV.

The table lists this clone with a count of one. CDR3: CASSRTGTAESPLHF. CDR3 nucleotide sequence: TGTGCCAGTAGCCGTACCGGGACCGCAGAATCACCCCTCCACTTT. The V call is TRBV19, the J call TRBJ1-6; D possibly corresponds to TRBD1 (5 bases). Germline-derived CDR1 and CDR2 are LNHDA and SQIVND (reference sequence). This CDR3 has 15 amino acids. V was shortened by 6 bases and J by 10 bases, with 19 bases between the two germline ends.

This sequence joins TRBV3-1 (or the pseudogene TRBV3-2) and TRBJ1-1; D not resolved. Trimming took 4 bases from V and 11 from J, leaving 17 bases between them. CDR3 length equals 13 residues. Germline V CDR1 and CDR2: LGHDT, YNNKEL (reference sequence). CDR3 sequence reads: CASSPDRRGPAFF. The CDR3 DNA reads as TGTGCCAGCAGCCCGGACCGCCGGGGTCCCGCTTTCTTT.

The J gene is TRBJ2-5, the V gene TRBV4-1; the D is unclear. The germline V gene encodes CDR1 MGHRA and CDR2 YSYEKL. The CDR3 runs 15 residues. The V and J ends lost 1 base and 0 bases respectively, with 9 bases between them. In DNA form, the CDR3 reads TGCGCCAGCAGCCAAGGCCCTGGGTACCAAGAGACCCAGTACTTC. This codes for CASSQGPGYQETQYF.

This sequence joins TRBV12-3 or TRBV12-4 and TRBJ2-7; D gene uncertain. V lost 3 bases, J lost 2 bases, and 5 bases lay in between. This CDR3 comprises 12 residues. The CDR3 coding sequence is TGTGCCAGCAGTTTTGACCCCTACGAGCAGTACTTC. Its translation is CASSFDPYEQYF.

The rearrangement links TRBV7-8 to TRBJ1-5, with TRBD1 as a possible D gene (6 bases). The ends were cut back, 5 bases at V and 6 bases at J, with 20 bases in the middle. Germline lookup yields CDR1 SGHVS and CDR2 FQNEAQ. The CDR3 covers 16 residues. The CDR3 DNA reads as TGTGCCAGCAGCCCGCGGGGAGGGGACAAGGGTCAGCCCCAGCATTTT. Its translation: CASSPRGGDKGQPQHF.

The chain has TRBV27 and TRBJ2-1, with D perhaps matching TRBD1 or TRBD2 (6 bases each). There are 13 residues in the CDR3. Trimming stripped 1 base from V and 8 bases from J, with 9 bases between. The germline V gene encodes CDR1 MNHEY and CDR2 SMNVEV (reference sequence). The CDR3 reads CASSLFGGHEQFF. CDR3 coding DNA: TGTGCCAGCAGTTTATTCGGGGGCCATGAGCAGTTCTTC.

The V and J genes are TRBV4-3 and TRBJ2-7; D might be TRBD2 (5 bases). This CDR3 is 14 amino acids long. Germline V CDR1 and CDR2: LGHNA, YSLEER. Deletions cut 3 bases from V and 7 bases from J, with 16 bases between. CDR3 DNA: TGCGCCAGCAGCCACTACGAGACTACCTCGGAGCAGTACTTC. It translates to CASSHYETTSEQYF.

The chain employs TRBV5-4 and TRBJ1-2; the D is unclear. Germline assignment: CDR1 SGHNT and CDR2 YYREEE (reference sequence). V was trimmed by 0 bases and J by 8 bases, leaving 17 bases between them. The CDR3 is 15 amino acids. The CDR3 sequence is CASSLELGREDGYTF. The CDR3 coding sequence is TGTGCCAGCAGCTTGGAGCTCGGGAGGGAAGACGGCTACACCTTC.

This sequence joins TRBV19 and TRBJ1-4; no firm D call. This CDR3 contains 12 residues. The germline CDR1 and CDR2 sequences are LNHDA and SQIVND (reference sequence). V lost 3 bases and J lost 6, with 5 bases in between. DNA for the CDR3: TGTGCCAGTAGTATTTCTTATGAAAAACTGTTTTTT. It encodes CASSISYEKLFF.

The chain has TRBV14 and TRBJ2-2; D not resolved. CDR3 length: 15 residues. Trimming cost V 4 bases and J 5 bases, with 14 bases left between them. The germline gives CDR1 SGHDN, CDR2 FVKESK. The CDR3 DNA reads TGTGCCAGCAGCCTCGAAGACCCTCCTACCGGGGAGCTGTTTTTT. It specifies CASSLEDPPTGELFF. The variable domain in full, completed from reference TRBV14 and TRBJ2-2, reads EAGVTQFPSHSVIEKGQTVTLRCDPISGHDNLYWYRRVMGKEIKFLLHFVKESKQDESGMPNNRFLAERTGGTYSTLKVQPAELEDSGVYFCASSLEDPPTGELFFGEGSRLTVL.

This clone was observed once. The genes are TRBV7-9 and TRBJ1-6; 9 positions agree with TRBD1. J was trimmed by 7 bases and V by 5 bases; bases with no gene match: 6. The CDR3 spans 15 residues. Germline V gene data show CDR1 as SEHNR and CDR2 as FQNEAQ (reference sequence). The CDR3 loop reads CASSLQGARNSPLHF. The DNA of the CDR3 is TGTGCCAGCAGCCTACAGGGGGCCCGGAATTCACCCCTCCACTTT. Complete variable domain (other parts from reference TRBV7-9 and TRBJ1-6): DTGVSQNPRHKITKRGQNVTFRCDPISEHNRLYWYRQTLGQGPEFLTYFQNEAQLEKSRLLSDRFSAERPKGSFSTLEIQRTEQGDSAMYLCASSLQGARNSPLHFGNGTRLTVT.